The rows below give T cell receptor beta chains drawn from one sample of a study of Tregs in tolerant kidney transplant recipients. TCRdb keeps only in-frame clones here, not all; method: immunoSEQ multiplex PCR. The sample includes some 240,000 clones, about 80% seen only once; the top ten take about 0.58%. The sequenced material came from CD4+ T cells from blood. These receptors were taken from a human donor in good health. Both conserved end residues are part of each CDR3. Fields, in order: J gene, D gene, clone size, V gene, CDR3 DNA, CDR3 protein. The D gene is left open where the match is weak. Some rows have no size entry. The others give once, few or many, or a class for an expanded clone.

>TRBJ1-1|NA|NA|TRBV5-4
TGTGCCAGCATTCCGAGGGGTGGAAACACTGAAGCTTTCTTT
CASIPRGGNTEAFF
>TRBJ2-2|TRBD2|once|TRBV2
TGTGCCAGCAGTCGGACTAGGAACACCGGGGAGCTGTTTTTT
CASSRTRNTGELFF
>TRBJ1-1|NA|NA|TRBV7-3
TGTGCCAGCAGCCTCCTTGGGGGGCGAAACACTGAAGCTTTCTTT
CASSLLGGRNTEAFF
>TRBJ1-2|TRBD1|NA|TRBV27
TGTGCCAGTAGCGGGGACAGGGGACGCTATGGCTACATCTTC
CASSGDRGRYGYIF
>TRBJ2-7|TRBD2|few|TRBV2
TGTGCCAGCAAGACCTCCACTAGCGGGGACTCCTACGAGCAGTACTTC
CASKTSTSGDSYEQYF
>TRBJ1-1|TRBD1|NA|TRBV25-1
TGTGCCAGCAGAGGAGGGGACAGTAGGATGAACACTGAAGCTTTCTTT
CASRGGDSRMNTEAFF
>TRBJ1-4|TRBD1|NA|TRBV18
TGTGCCAGCTCGATACAGGGGTCTAATGAAAAACTGTTTTTT
CASSIQGSNEKLFF
>TRBJ2-1|NA|NA|TRBV5-1
TGCGCCAGCAGCTTACTACAGGTGGATGAGCAGTTCTTC
CASSLLQVDEQFF
>TRBJ1-2|NA|NA|TRBV4-1
TGCGCCAGCAGGGACTATACAGGGAAACCCAATGGCTACACCTTC
CASRDYTGKPNGYTF
>TRBJ1-5|TRBD1|NA|TRBV5-6
TGTGCCAGCAGCGGAAGACAGGGTAGCAATCAGCCCCAGCATTTT
CASSGRQGSNQPQHF
>TRBJ1-6|TRBD1|NA|TRBV5-6
TGTGCCAGCAGCTTGGGAGGGACAGGGAGGAATTCACCCCTCCACTTT
CASSLGGTGRNSPLHF
>TRBJ2-4|NA|NA|TRBV5-8
TGTGCCAGCAGCTTGTACCTCAGCAAAAACATTCAGTACTTC
CASSLYLSKNIQYF
>TRBJ1-4|NA|NA|TRBV6-1
TGTGCCAGCCGCCCCAGGCCAACTAATGAAAAACTGTTTTTT
CASRPRPTNEKLFF
>TRBJ1-2|TRBD1|NA|TRBV10-3
TGTGCCATCAGTGAGTCGCCAGGGGGGAATGGCTACACCTTC
CAISESPGGNGYTF
>TRBJ2-5|TRBD1|NA|TRBV11-2
TGTGCCAGCAGTTACCTGTCGGTGGCACAGGGGGCTAGGGAGACCCAGTACTTC
CASSYLSVAQGARETQYF
>TRBJ1-1|NA|NA|TRBV4-1
TGCGCCAGCAGCCAATCGACAGCCCCGAACACTGAAGCTTTCTTT
CASSQSTAPNTEAFF
>TRBJ1-4|NA|NA|TRBV18
TGTGCCAGCTCACCACAAGACTCGCGGTTGGCTGAAAAACTGTTTTTT
CASSPQDSRLAEKLFF
>TRBJ1-3|TRBD1|NA|TRBV2
TGTGCCAGCACAAGACAGGGAATCGGAAACACCATATATTTT
CASTRQGIGNTIYF
>TRBJ2-6|TRBD1|NA|TRBV6-5
TGTGCCAGCAGTTTGGACAGGGTCTCTGGGGCCAACGTCCTGACTTTC
CASSLDRVSGANVLTF
>TRBJ1-1|NA|NA|TRBV9
TGTGCCAGCAGCGTAGGAGGACAGTTGAACACTGAAGCTTTCTTT
CASSVGGQLNTEAFF
>TRBJ2-7|NA|NA|TRBV18
TGTGCCGGCTCATCAGGGGGGGTTCCCTACGAGCAGTACTTC
CAGSSGGVPYEQYF
>TRBJ2-7|NA|NA|TRBV11-2
TGTGCCAGCAGCTTAGATCGGCGGGAGCAGTACTTC
CASSLDRREQYF
>TRBJ1-1|NA|few|TRBV18
TGTGCCAGCTCACCTACGAACACTGAAGCTTTCTTT
CASSPTNTEAFF
>TRBJ2-7|NA|NA|TRBV27
TGTGCCAGCAGTCCTAACAGGGTTCCCTACGAGCAGTACTTC
CASSPNRVPYEQYF
>TRBJ1-2|NA|NA|TRBV9
TGTGCCAGCAGCGTAGGAGGGGCCAACTATGGCTACACCTTC
CASSVGGANYGYTF
>TRBJ2-3|TRBD1|NA|TRBV2
TGTGCCAGCACTGACGTAGGGACCTGGGACAGACTCACAGATACGCAGTATTTT
CASTDVGTWDRLTDTQYF
>TRBJ1-5|NA|NA|TRBV11-2
TGTGCCAGCAGCTTAGGGGGGTTCAATCAGCCCCAGCATTTT
CASSLGGFNQPQHF
>TRBJ1-4|NA|once|TRBV9
TGTGCCAGCAGCGAAGGGGCTTCGGGTGAAAAACTGTTTTTT
CASSEGASGEKLFF
>TRBJ1-2|NA|once|TRBV5-1
TGCGCCAGCAGCCTGGGCAGGAACTATGGCTACACCTTC
CASSLGRNYGYTF
>TRBJ1-3|NA|NA|TRBV7-2
TGTGCCAGCAGCTCTGGACCGCAGTATCTAGGGTACACCATATATTTT
CASSSGPQYLGYTIYF
>TRBJ1-6|NA|NA|TRBV19
TGTGCCAGTAGTTCCCGGGTCTCCTATAATTCACCCCTCCACTTT
CASSSRVSYNSPLHF
>TRBJ1-3|TRBD1|NA|TRBV9
TGTGCCAGCAGCGCCAGCGGGACAGGGGGCGTTGGGAACACCATATATTTT
CASSASGTGGVGNTIYF
>TRBJ2-3|NA|NA|TRBV6-4
TGTGCCAGCAGTGACTCGCTCAGGGGTGGCACAGATACGCAGTATTTT
CASSDSLRGGTDTQYF
>TRBJ2-1|TRBD2|NA|TRBV7-6
TGTGCCAGCAGTTTACCCGGGAGGCGGAACTACAATGAGCAGTTCTTC
CASSLPGRRNYNEQFF
>TRBJ2-7|NA|NA|TRBV18
TGTGCCAGCTCACCACTGGGACTGTCCTACGAGCAGTACTTC
CASSPLGLSYEQYF
>TRBJ1-3|NA|NA|TRBV9
TGTGCCAGCAGCGTGAAGGGAAGGACCTCTGGAAACACCATATATTTT
CASSVKGRTSGNTIYF
>TRBJ1-5|NA|once|TRBV5-6
TGTGCCAGCAGCGGGGCTCATAGCAATCAGCCCCAGCATTTT
CASSGAHSNQPQHF
>TRBJ1-2|NA|few|TRBV5-5
TGTGCCAGCAGCTCCTACACGTATGGCTACACCTTC
CASSSYTYGYTF
>TRBJ1-1|NA|NA|TRBV6-1
TGTGCCACTATTATCCAGGTGAACACTGAAGCTTTCTTT
CATIIQVNTEAFF
>TRBJ2-6|NA|NA|TRBV19
TGTGCCAGTAGTTCGACCCACTCTGGGGCCAACGTCCTGACTTTC
CASSSTHSGANVLTF
>TRBJ1-3|NA|NA|TRBV28
TGTGCCAGCACGGGGGGAACTGGAAACACCATATATTTT
CASTGGTGNTIYF
>TRBJ2-4|TRBD2|NA|TRBV10-1
TGCGCCAGCAGTGACGGGGGGACCCTAAACATTCAGTACTTC
CASSDGGTLNIQYF
>TRBJ1-3|NA|NA|TRBV7-6
TGTGCCAGCAGCTTAGGCGGACGGGGGGCAAGAAACACCATATATTTT
CASSLGGRGARNTIYF
>TRBJ2-1|NA|NA|TRBV6-4
TGTGCCAGCAGTGAGCAGGACGTCTCCTACAATGAGCAGTTCTTC
CASSEQDVSYNEQFF
>TRBJ2-2|NA|NA|TRBV4-2
TGTGCCAGCAGCCAAGGGACATTGAACACCGGGGAGCTGTTTTTT
CASSQGTLNTGELFF
>TRBJ1-1|NA|NA|TRBV14
TGTGCCAGCAGCCAAACAGGGTGGACTGAAGCTTTCTTT
CASSQTGWTEAFF
>TRBJ1-4|TRBD1|NA|TRBV5-1
TGCGCCAGCAGCGACAGGGGGTACGTTAATGAAAAACTGTTTTTT
CASSDRGYVNEKLFF
>TRBJ1-1|TRBD1|NA|TRBV7-9
TGTGCCAGCAGCTCCCGACAGGGGACGAACACTGAAGCTTTCTTT
CASSSRQGTNTEAFF
>TRBJ1-1|NA|NA|TRBV2
TGTGCCAGCAGTGACGTAGATGTGAACACTGAAGCTTTCTTT
CASSDVDVNTEAFF
>TRBJ1-6|NA|NA|TRBV10-3
TGTGCCATCAGTGAGAAGGGGTTCTCCTATAATTCACCCCTCCACTTT
CAISEKGFSYNSPLHF
>TRBJ1-1|NA|NA|TRBV15
TGTGCCACCAGCAGAGACGTCGCGGTGAACACTGAAGCTTTCTTT
CATSRDVAVNTEAFF
>TRBJ2-2|NA|NA|TRBV6-1
TGCGCCAGCAGTGCCCCCCAGGGTGGCGGGGAGCTGTTTTTT
CASSAPQGGGELFF
>TRBJ1-3|NA|NA|TRBV11-2
TGTGCCAGCAGCCGCACCTGGGACACCGAGGGGAACACCATATATTTT
CASSRTWDTEGNTIYF
>TRBJ1-2|NA|NA|TRBV29-1
TGCAGCGTTGGGACAGTCAACTATGGCTACACCTTC
CSVGTVNYGYTF
>TRBJ2-7|NA|NA|TRBV11-2
TGTGCCAGCAGCTCCCCCCTCTTGCAGTACTTC
CASSSPLLQYF
>TRBJ1-1|NA|once|TRBV4-1
TGCGCCAGCAGCCGCTACAGGTTAGCGAACACTGAAGCTTTCTTT
CASSRYRLANTEAFF
>TRBJ1-5|NA|once|TRBV29-1
TGCAGCGTTGGGCTGGGGGCTAGCCAGCCCCAGCATTTT
CSVGLGASQPQHF
>TRBJ1-5|NA|NA|TRBV11-2
TGTGCCAGCAGCATCGTGGGCAATCAGCCCCAGCATTTT
CASSIVGNQPQHF
>TRBJ2-5|NA|NA|TRBV6-6
TGTGCCAGCAGTCTTCGGGGAGGAGAGACCCAGTACTTC
CASSLRGGETQYF